This T cell receptor (beta chain) comes out of a study of prognosis after radiotherapy for stage I lung cancer. Across the whole study: Participants consisted of stage I non-small cell lung cancer patients, who were enrolled between early 2018 and early 2019. Radiotherapy took the form of SBRT (3 to 5 fractions) with a biologically effective dose of at least 100 Gy. The study, taken as a whole, reports: After stereotactic body radiation therapy, unique TCR clone counts dropped from a median of around 10,000 to 6,900.

In the case of this clonotype: The antigen is not known.

With two-round multiplex PCR, TCR beta CDR3 sequences were amplified from genomic DNA. Round one of PCR was performed, and it used primers specific to each TRBV and TRBJ gene. Via MiXCR, TCRdb re-called the multiplex PCR reads, giving one row per CDR3 protein. The repertoire holds about 59,000 distinct CDR3 sequences, with 26% as singletons. V was clipped by 5 bases and J by 5 bases, with 14 bases between them. Per germline, CDR1 SGHRS and CDR2 YFSETQ. The CDR3 has 15 residues. This chain connects TRBV5-1 to TRBJ1-6; the D is unclear. The specimen was PBMCs, collected before or after stereotactic body radiation therapy (not recorded which). The clonotype originates from a donor over 45 with non-small cell lung cancer. The CDR3 spells CASRDRKGDNSPLHF. As DNA, the CDR3 is TGCGCCAGCAGAGACCGAAAGGGCGATAATTCACCCCTCCACTTT. Complete variable domain (other parts from reference TRBV5-1 and TRBJ1-6): KAGVTQTPRYLIKTRGQQVTLSCSPISGHRSVSWYQQTPGQGLQFLFEYFSETQRNKGNFPGRFSGRQFSNSRSEMNVSTLELGDSALYLCASRDRKGDNSPLHFGNGTRLTVT.